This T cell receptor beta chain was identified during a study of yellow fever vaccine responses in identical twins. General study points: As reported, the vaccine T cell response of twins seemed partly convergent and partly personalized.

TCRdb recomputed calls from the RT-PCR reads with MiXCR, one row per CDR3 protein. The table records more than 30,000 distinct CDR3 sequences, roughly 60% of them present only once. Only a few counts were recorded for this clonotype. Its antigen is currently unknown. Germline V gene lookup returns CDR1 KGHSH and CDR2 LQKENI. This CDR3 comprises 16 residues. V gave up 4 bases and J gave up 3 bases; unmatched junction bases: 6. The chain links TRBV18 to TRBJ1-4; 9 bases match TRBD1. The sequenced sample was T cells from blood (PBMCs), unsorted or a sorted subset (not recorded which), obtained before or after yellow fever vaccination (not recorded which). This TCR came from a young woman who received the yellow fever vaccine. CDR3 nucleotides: TGTGCCAGCTCACAAAACAGGGGGCCGGCTAATGAAAAACTGTTTTTT. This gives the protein CASSQNRGPANEKLFF.